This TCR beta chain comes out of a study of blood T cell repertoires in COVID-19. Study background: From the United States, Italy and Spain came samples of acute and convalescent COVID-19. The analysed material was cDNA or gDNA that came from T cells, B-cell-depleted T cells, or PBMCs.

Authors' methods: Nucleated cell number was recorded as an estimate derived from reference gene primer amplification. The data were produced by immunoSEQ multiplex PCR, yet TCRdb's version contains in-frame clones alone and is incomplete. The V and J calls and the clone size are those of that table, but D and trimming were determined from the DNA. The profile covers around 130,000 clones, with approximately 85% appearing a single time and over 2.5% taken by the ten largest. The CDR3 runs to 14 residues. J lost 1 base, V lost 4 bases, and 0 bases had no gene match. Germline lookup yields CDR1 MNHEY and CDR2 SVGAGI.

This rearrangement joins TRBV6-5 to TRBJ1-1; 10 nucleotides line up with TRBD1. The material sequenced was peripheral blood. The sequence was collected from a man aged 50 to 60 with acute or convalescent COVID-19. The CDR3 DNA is TGTGCCAGCAGTTGGGACAGGGGGAACACTGAAGCTTTCTTT. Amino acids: CASSWDRGNTEAFF.